A selection of T cell receptor beta chains follows, all from one sample in a study of T cell clones after liver transplantation. Clones were sequenced by immunoSEQ multiplex PCR, and TCRdb holds only the in-frame ones, with some missing. The sample carries roughly 67,000 clones, approximately 92% recorded once. The sample was CD4+ T cells from blood, taken less than 28 months after liver transplant. The receptors come from a human patient who received a liver transplant. Some T cells may trace back to the graft donor. CDR3s include the opening cysteine and the closing phenylalanine or tryptophan. A D gene is named only where the DNA matches it firmly.

TRBD1	TRBV11-2	TRBJ2-5	CASSLQGAETQYF
TRBD1	TRBV7-9	TRBJ1-1	CASSPRGGWEAFF
TRBD2	TRBV5-1	TRBJ2-7	CASSAGTSGSLQRPSEQYF
NA	TRBV27	TRBJ1-4	CASSSRVEDREKLFF
NA	TRBV27	TRBJ1-3	CASSLSGGYGNTIYF
TRBD2	TRBV11-1	TRBJ2-1	CASSFIAGGINNEQFF
TRBD2	TRBV25-1	TRBJ2-5	CASSGGGRETQYF
TRBD2	TRBV19	TRBJ2-5	CASNPSGGYQETQYF
TRBD2	TRBV30	TRBJ2-1	CAWSVRAGFPSHEQFF
NA	TRBV21-1	TRBJ2-7	CASSLKGRYDEQYF
NA	TRBV19	TRBJ1-2	CASSTEISNYGYTF
TRBD1	TRBV30	TRBJ1-1	CAWSPTGGAEAFF
NA	TRBV5-1	TRBJ2-7	CASSFRDHGEQYF
TRBD1	TRBV5-1	TRBJ1-1	CASSSGTGDTEAFF
NA	TRBV28	TRBJ2-7	CASSFWTDWAGSPEQYF
NA	TRBV5-8	TRBJ2-7	CASSLGGQPRHEQYF
NA	TRBV18	TRBJ1-5	CASSQDSLSNQPQHF
TRBD2	TRBV6-5	TRBJ2-3	CASRRTSAHDTQYF
TRBD1	TRBV19	TRBJ2-7	CASSRGQGAHLYEQYF
NA	TRBV9	TRBJ2-1	CASSVQDNEQFF
NA	TRBV4-1	TRBJ2-1	CASSQEMRLPYNEQFF
TRBD1	TRBV13	TRBJ2-7	CASSTGTGVSYEQYF
NA	TRBV5-4	TRBJ2-1	CASSLRQIPNEQFF
NA	TRBV4-3	TRBJ1-3	CASSGGQHSSGNTIYF
NA	TRBV6-1	TRBJ2-4	CASSMGPKNIQYF
TRBD2	TRBV6-5	TRBJ2-1	CASTTGTRDNEQFF
NA	TRBV5-4	TRBJ2-1	CASSPGLSSYNEQFF
TRBD2	TRBV19	TRBJ2-7	CASSGTSGRTEQYF
TRBD2	TRBV5-6	TRBJ2-1	CASSLTSGRKRNEQFF
NA	TRBV6-6	TRBJ2-2	CASSYRPSGELFF
TRBD1	TRBV7-3	TRBJ2-3	CASSFQGGTDTQYF
TRBD2	TRBV4-2	TRBJ2-1	CASSQGTSGGYNEQFF
NA	TRBV27	TRBJ2-7	CASSLGRPLHEQYF
NA	TRBV2	TRBJ2-3	CASRDYPSFDTQYF
NA	TRBV6-1	TRBJ2-3	CASSESQGLSTDTQYF
NA	TRBV10-2	TRBJ2-7	CASSPRAHTYEQYF
NA	TRBV19	TRBJ2-2	CASSMTGTTGELFF
NA	TRBV7-8	TRBJ1-4	CASSPSGALGEKLFF
TRBD2	TRBV5-4	TRBJ2-7	CASSLGLAGESVFYEQYF
TRBD2	TRBV5-6	TRBJ2-1	CASSRSGTSGSRWNEQFF
NA	TRBV2	TRBJ2-7	CASRGGTVASYEQYF
NA	TRBV14	TRBJ2-2	CASSQWGQANTGELFF
NA	TRBV29-1	TRBJ2-3	CSVDLRASTDTQYF
TRBD1	TRBV2	TRBJ2-7	CASLETGFTGGIF
TRBD1	TRBV28	TRBJ2-1	CASSVTGSYNEQFF
NA	TRBV6-1	TRBJ1-5	CASSDWRATDSYSNQPQHF
TRBD2	TRBV5-6	TRBJ2-1	CASSFGTSLRDEQFF
TRBD1	TRBV30	TRBJ2-1	CAWSVGDRGIF
NA	TRBV5-6	TRBJ2-1	CASSFLSGSSYNEQFF
TRBD2	TRBV28	TRBJ2-1	CASSVTNSGRGNSYNEQFF